This TCR beta chain was found in a study of blood T cell repertoires in COVID-19. The protocol was immunoSEQ multiplex PCR, while the TCRdb copy is restricted to in-frame clones and leaves out a portion. The sample shows 150,000 to 200,000 clones, more than 85% of them seen only once. Trimming removed 5 bases at V and 3 bases at J, with 14 bases between. CDR1 SEHNR and CDR2 FQNEAQ come from the germline V gene (reference sequence). The CDR3 sequence is 15 residues long. This clonotype was obtained from a woman aged 50 to 60 who had recovered from COVID-19. V and J are TRBV7-9 and TRBJ2-1; the D gene is possibly TRBD2 (5 bases). Specimen: PBMCs or T cells enriched from blood (not recorded which). As DNA, the CDR3 is TGTGCCAGCAGCCCGACTGGCACTAGCTACAATGAGCAGTTCTTC. It codes for CASSPTGTSYNEQFF.